A selection of T cell receptor beta chains follows, all from one sample in a study of regulatory T cells in long-lasting Graves disease. TCRdb used MiXCR to reprocess the multiplex PCR reads, holding one entry per CDR3 protein. This table holds about 620,000 distinct CDR3 sequences, roughly 15% found once. These data also featured in a second study, about T cells in Graves' hyperthyroidism and ophthalmopathy.

The specimen comprised peripheral blood mononuclear cells (PBMCs), sampled at new diagnosis, from a patient treated with antithyroid drugs. The receptors shown here come from a woman aged 25-40 years with Graves disease. CDR3s include the opening cysteine and the closing phenylalanine or tryptophan. The order of the fields is J gene, D gene, V gene, clone size, CDR3 DNA, CDR3 protein. A D gene is named only where the DNA matches it firmly. Clone size is stated in some rows and not others, as once, few, many or a class when expanded.

>TRBJ2-1|NA|TRBV29-1|many
TGCAGCGTTGAAGGAGGGGCATCGGCGAGCTCCTACAATGAGCAGTTCTTC
CSVEGGASASSYNEQFF
>TRBJ1-5|NA|TRBV30|many
TGTGCCTGGAGTGGCGAGGGTAATCAGCCCCAGCATTTT
CAWSGEGNQPQHF
>TRBJ2-5|TRBD2|TRBV29-1|many
TGCAGCGTTGGTCCTCTTGCGGGAGAGTTACGAGGAGAGACCCAGTACTTC
CSVGPLAGELRGETQYF
>TRBJ2-7|TRBD2|TRBV6-1|few
TGTGCCAGCAGAGGGGCGAGCGGGAGCTACGAGCAGTACTTC
CASRGASGSYEQYF
>TRBJ2-7|TRBD1|TRBV28|many
TGTGCCAGCAGTTTCCTGACAGGGTTGACCAACGAGCAGTACTTC
CASSFLTGLTNEQYF
>TRBJ2-1|NA|TRBV7-2|many
TGTGCCAGCAGCTTGTCGGGTGAGCAGTTCTTC
CASSLSGEQFF
>TRBJ2-3|TRBD2|TRBV6-1|few
TGTGCCAGCGAGCGGGAGATGGGAGATACGCAGTATTTT
CASEREMGDTQYF
>TRBJ2-2|NA|TRBV19|NA
TGTGCCAGTAGTTCCGGGGGTAGTACCGGGGAGCTGTTTTTT
CASSSGGSTGELFF
>TRBJ1-1|NA|TRBV7-9|many
TGTGCCAGTCTACCCCTGAACACTGAAGCTTTCTTT
CASLPLNTEAFF
>TRBJ2-5|NA|TRBV5-1|NA
TGCGCCAGCAGCCCCCTCAGCAAGGCGGTCGGAGAGACCCAGTACTTC
CASSPLSKAVGETQYF
>TRBJ2-5|NA|TRBV7-7|NA
TGTGCTAGCAGCTTAGCGCTGAGCTCAACACGGGAGACCCAGTACTTC
CASSLALSSTRETQYF
>TRBJ1-1|TRBD1|TRBV5-1|many
TGCGCCAGCTCCCCGGACAGGTGGGACACTGAAGCTTTCTTT
CASSPDRWDTEAFF
>TRBJ1-1|NA|TRBV2|NA
TGTGCCAGCAGTGAATGGAGACTGAACACTGAAGCTTTCTTT
CASSEWRLNTEAFF
>TRBJ1-1|NA|TRBV28|many
TGTGCCAGCAGTTTAAAGGGGAAACGCGTTGAAGCTTTCTTT
CASSLKGKRVEAFF
>TRBJ1-1|TRBD1|TRBV20-1|few
TGCAGTGCTAGAGAACCCGGGACAGGTCATTCTGAAGCTTTCTTT
CSAREPGTGHSEAFF
>TRBJ2-7|TRBD2|TRBV28|few
TGTGCCAGCAGTTCACCAAACGGACTAGCGGGTTACTCCTACGAGCAGTACTTC
CASSSPNGLAGYSYEQYF
>TRBJ2-7|NA|TRBV24-1|few
TGTGTTCCCCTGTATGACGAGCAGTACTTC
CVPLYDEQYF
>TRBJ1-5|TRBD1|TRBV4-1|few
TGCGCCAGCAGCCAAGGGGGACAGGTGAATCAGCCCCAGCATTTT
CASSQGGQVNQPQHF
>TRBJ2-7|NA|TRBV2|many
TGTGCCAGCAGTGAATCCCAGGGATTCTCCTACGAGCAGTACTTC
CASSESQGFSYEQYF